This T cell receptor beta chain comes out of a study of beta chain features in type 1 diabetes (dated by TCRdb to 2017 to 2018). About the study as a whole: Patients and healthy donors did not differ in mean age, gender distribution, total cell number or subset yield. Regulatory and stem cell-like memory subsets were obtained from only 8 patients and about eight healthy donors, while naive and central memory subsets were obtained from all 30 or so donors. A total of about 110,000,000 sorted cells were examined across all samples, and a strong correlation was observed between cell number per subset and RNA yield. In the study, TCRB repertoires of sorted circulating CD4+ T cell subsets from recently diagnosed type 1 diabetes patients were compared with those of matched healthy donors. Summary of the overall study and its limitations: Only small numbers of individuals were included in the HLA sub-analyses, which left unresolved whether HLA type had any influence on TCRB rearrangement. Shorter templates might have been favored by PCR, but patient and control samples were amplified and corrected together, so both groups would have been affected equally by any skew. Fewer insertions and more nucleotide deletions at VDJ recombination sites were observed in patients with type 1 diabetes, implying thymic rearrangement abnormalities. Because cDNA rather than genomic DNA was sequenced, highly expressing activated cells could have been over-represented, although no difference in activation and CD3 levels was found between groups. Type 1 diabetes patients showed a moderate but significant shortening of TCRB CDR3 length in all four CD4+ subsets. Naive, central memory and regulatory TCRB repertoires appeared more similar among patients than among healthy donors.

Each donor gave one peripheral blood draw, averaging about 100 mL, which was collected into heparinised tubes. Using a panel that included CD45RO, CCR7, CD25, CD127, CD95 and CD27, naive, central memory, regulatory and stem cell-like memory CD4+ T cells were sorted on a BD FACSAria II. Purity was above 95% for every sorted population. Right away, PBMCs were isolated by Lymphoprep density gradient centrifugation and were stained directly, with no culture step. So that batch effects would be minimized, each experiment stained and sorted samples in pairs, pairing one healthy donor with one patient. The entire isolated RNA was reverse transcribed using the High Capacity cDNA Reverse Transcription Kit, and thus expressed TCRB transcripts were sequenced. Deep immunoSEQ sequencing was performed on naive, central memory and regulatory T cell samples, with an average of about 3.6 million total reads per sample. After sorted cells were lysed in RLT buffer, RNA was extracted with DNase-treated RNeasy Micro or Mini kits, with the choice depending on cell number. To prevent cross-contamination, every cell subset was processed on its own, while patient and healthy donor samples were processed together. The immunoSEQ multiplex PCR was used to amplify TCRB sequences from cDNA, generating 87-bp fragments that spanned the CDR3 region. Sequencing of the amplicons was done on the Illumina HiSeq platform. As for the original processing: Synthetic template baselines were used to correct PCR bias computationally, reads within Hamming distance 2 were collapsed together, and singletons that could not be merged were discarded. By aligning reads against IMGT, V, D and J genes, CDR3 length, and insertions or deletions at six rearrangement sites were assigned. Within each subset, clonotype counts were normalized to sorted cell number, after which true diversity and Gini coefficients were computed with the tcR R package. The overlap coefficient, calculated on TCRB nucleotide sequences, was used to measure repertoire sharing. TCRdb retrieved this table from immuneACCESS and kept in-frame rearrangements only. Not all clones are present; in checked studies, unresolved V genes account for under half, and no reason is known for the remainder. D and trimming were read from the DNA, whereas the V and J calls and clone size are those reported in that table. This sample is represented by about 150,000 clones; 8.5% to 10% of them were singletons. 0.7% of the sample rests with the top ten.

This clone has more than one count but fewer than ten. What this receptor recognizes is not known. No base quality values were provided; no much bigger clone lies one nucleotide off. This receptor was taken from a woman aged 25-40 years with type 1 diabetes. The sequenced material came from central memory CD4+ T cells from blood.

Here is the DNA: TGTGCCAGTAGTATTGGCCGGGAAGTAGGTCAGCCCCAGCATTTT. Translated, this is CASSIGREVGQPQHF. The sequence joins TRBV19 to TRBJ1-5; the D gene lacks a confident call. Trimming at the junction amounts to 3 bases on V and 6 bases on J, and the germline ends lie 15 bases apart. Looking up the germline V gene (reference sequence) yields CDR1 LNHDA and CDR2 SQIVND. Spanning cysteine to phenylalanine, the CDR3 consists of 15 amino acids. Left in the record is the CDR3 DNA by itself, 45 bases read in frame from the first base. The full variable domain, completed from the reference TRBV19 and TRBJ1-5 proteins outside the CDR3, reads DGGITQSPKYLFRKEGQNVTLSCEQNLNHDAMYWYRQDPGQGLRLIYYSQIVNDFQKGDIAEGYSVSREKKESFPLTVTSAQKNPTAFYLCASSIGREVGQPQHFGDGTRLSIL.